This T cell receptor beta chain was profiled in a study of blood T cell repertoires in COVID-19. Study context: Acute and convalescent COVID-19 specimens originated in the United States, Italy and Spain.

The CDR3 covers 17 residues. The germline V gene encodes CDR1 GTSNPN and CDR2 SVGIG (reference sequence). Losses at the gene ends were 5 bases for V and 3 bases for J; bases not matched to a gene: 14. The table came from immunoSEQ multiplex PCR; TCRdb's copy has only in-frame clones and leaves some out. This sample yields some 200,000 clones, of which approximately 84% are seen a single time; 7.5% to 8% belongs to the top ten. This TCR was recovered from a woman aged 45 to 65 with active or convalescent COVID-19. V gene TRBV30 combines with J gene TRBJ1-5; 9 bases are a match to TRBD1. Specimen: peripheral blood. The CDR3 sequence is CAWGPGQGPTLNQPQHF. For the CDR3, the DNA is TGTGCCTGGGGTCCGGGACAGGGACCCACGCTCAATCAGCCCCAGCATTTT.